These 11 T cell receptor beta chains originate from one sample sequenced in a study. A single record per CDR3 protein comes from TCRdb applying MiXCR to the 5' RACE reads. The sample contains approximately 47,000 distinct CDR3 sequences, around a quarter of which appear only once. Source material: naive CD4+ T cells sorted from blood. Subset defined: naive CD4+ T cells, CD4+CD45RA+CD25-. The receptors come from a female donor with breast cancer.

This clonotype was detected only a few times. CDR3 nucleotides: TGCGCCAGCAGCGAGGGACAGAGGCCAGGCACCGGGGAGCTGTTTTTT. This translates into CASSEGQRPGTGELFF. V is TRBV5-1 and J is TRBJ2-2, with 7 bases identical to TRBD1. This CDR3 contains 16 residues. Losses at the gene ends were 4 bases for V and 4 bases for J; bases not matched to a gene: 10. The germline V gene has CDR1 SGHRS and CDR2 YFSETQ.

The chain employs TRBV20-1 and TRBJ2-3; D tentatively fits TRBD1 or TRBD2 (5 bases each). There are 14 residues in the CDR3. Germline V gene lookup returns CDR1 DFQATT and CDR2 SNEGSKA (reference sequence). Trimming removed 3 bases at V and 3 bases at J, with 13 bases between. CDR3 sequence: CSASRRDETDTQYF. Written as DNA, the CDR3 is TGCAGTGCTAGTCGCCGGGACGAAACAGATACGCAGTATTTT.

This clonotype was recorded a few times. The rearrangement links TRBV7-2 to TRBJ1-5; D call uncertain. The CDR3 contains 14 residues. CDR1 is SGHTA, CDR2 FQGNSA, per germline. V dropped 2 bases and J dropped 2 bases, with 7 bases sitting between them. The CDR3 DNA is TGTGCCAGCAGCTTATCCGGTGGCAATCAGCCCCAGCATTTT. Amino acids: CASSLSGGNQPQHF.

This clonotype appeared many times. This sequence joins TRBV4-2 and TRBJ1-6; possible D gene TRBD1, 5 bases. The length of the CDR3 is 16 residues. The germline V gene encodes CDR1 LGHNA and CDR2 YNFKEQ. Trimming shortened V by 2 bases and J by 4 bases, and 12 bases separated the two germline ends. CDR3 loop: CASSQNWGEYNSPLHF. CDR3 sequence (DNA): TGTGCCAGCAGCCAAAACTGGGGGGAGTATAATTCACCCCTCCACTTT.

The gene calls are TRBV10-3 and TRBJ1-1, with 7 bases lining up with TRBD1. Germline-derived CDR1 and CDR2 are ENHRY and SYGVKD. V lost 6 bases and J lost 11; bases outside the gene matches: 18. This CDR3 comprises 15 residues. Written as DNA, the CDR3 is TGTGCCATCAGCGATGATACGGGACAGCATGTTCGGGCTTTCTTT. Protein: CAISDDTGQHVRAFF.

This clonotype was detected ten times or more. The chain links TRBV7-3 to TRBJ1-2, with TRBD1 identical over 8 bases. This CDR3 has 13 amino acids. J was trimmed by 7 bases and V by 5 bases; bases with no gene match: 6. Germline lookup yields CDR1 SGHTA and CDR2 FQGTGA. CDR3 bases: TGTGCCAGCAGCCCCAGGACAGGGACTGGCTACACCTTC. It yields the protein CASSPRTGTGYTF.

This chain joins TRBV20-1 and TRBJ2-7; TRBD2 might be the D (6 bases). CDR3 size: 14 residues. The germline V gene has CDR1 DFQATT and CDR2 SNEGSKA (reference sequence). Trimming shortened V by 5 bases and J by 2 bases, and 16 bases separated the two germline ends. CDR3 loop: CSAHAGTVPYEQYF. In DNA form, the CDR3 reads TGCAGTGCTCACGCCGGGACTGTTCCCTACGAGCAGTACTTC.

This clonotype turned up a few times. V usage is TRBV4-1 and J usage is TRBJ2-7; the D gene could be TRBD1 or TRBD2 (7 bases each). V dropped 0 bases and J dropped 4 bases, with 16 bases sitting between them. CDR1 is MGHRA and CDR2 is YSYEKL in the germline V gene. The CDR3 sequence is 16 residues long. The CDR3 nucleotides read TGCGCCAGCAGCCAAGAAATTGGCAGGGGGGGGTACGAGCAGTACTTC. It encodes CASSQEIGRGGYEQYF.

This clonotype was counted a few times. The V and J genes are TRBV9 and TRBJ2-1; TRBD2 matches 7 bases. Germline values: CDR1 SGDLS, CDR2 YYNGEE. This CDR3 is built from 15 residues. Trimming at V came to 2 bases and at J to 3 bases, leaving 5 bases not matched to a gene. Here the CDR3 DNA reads TGTGCCAGCAGCGTGGAGAGCGGGAACTACAATGAGCAGTTCTTC. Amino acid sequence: CASSVESGNYNEQFF. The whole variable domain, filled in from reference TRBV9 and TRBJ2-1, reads DSGVTQTPKHLITATGQRVTLRCSPRSGDLSVYWYQQSLDQGLQFLIQYYNGEERAKGNILERFSAQQFPDLHSELNLSSLELGDSALYFCASSVESGNYNEQFFGPGTRLTVL.

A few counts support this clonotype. The CDR3 region is CASSRQGVTTDTQYF. The DNA for the CDR3 is TGCGCCAGCAGCCGACAGGGTGTAACGACAGATACGCAGTATTTT. V gene TRBV5-1 combines with J gene TRBJ2-3; 7 bases map to TRBD1. Germline V gives CDR1 SGHRS, CDR2 YFSETQ. J gave up 3 bases and V 4 bases, and 8 bases lay outside the gene matches. This CDR3 has 15 residues.

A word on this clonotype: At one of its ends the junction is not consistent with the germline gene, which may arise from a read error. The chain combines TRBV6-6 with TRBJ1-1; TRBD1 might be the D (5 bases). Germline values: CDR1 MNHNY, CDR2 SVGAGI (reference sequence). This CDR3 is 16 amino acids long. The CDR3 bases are TGTGCCAGCAGTTACGGGGGGAGAATTCCTAACACTGAAACTTTCTTT. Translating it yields CASSYGGRIPNTETFF.